Below are 18 T cell receptor beta chains sequenced from a single sample in a study of blood T cell repertoires in COVID-19. Method: immunoSEQ multiplex PCR; TCRdb's copy keeps in-frame clones and lacks some. The sample yields under 300,000 clones, roughly 90% seen once. Source material: PBMCs or T cells enriched from blood (not recorded which). These receptors were taken from a woman between 35 and 50 years old with acute COVID-19.

The V call is TRBV4-2, the J call TRBJ2-7; no clear D. V was cut by 1 base and J by 3 bases, with 7 bases left in between. In germline, CDR1 is LGHNA, CDR2 YNFKEQ. The CDR3 runs 13 residues. DNA of the CDR3: TGTGCCAGCAGCCAAGGAGAGTACTACGAGCAGTACTTC. This sequence encodes CASSQGEYYEQYF.

V usage is TRBV6-5 and J usage is TRBJ2-2, with a tentative D call TRBD2 (6 bases). The V end was cut by 2 bases, the J end by 5 bases, with 6 bases between. The CDR3 is 13 residues long. The germline V gene has CDR1 MNHEY and CDR2 SVGAGI. CDR3 sequence reads: CASSYGGTGELFF. CDR3 nucleotide sequence: TGTGCCAGCAGTTACGGGGGGACCGGGGAGCTGTTTTTT.

The genes are TRBV30 and TRBJ1-6, with TRBD1 matching over 10 bases. Trimming took 1 base from V and 7 from J; bases not matched to a gene: 1. The CDR3 is 14 residues long. Germline V lookup: CDR1 GTSNPN, CDR2 SVGIG (reference sequence). CDR3: CAWSGDRGNSPLHF. The CDR3 DNA reads as TGTGCCTGGAGTGGGGACAGGGGAAATTCACCCCTCCACTTT.

The V call is TRBV18, the J call TRBJ2-7; TRBD1 matches 9 bases. The CDR3 totals 13 residues. Germline trimming cut 6 bases from V and 6 bases from J; bases unmatched to any gene: 6. CDR1 KGHSH and CDR2 LQKENI come from the germline V gene. CDR3 sequence: CASSTGTGIEQYF. CDR3 in DNA: TGTGCCAGCTCGACCGGGACAGGGATCGAGCAGTACTTC.

The chain is built from TRBV29-1 and TRBJ1-1; a possible D gene is TRBD1 (6 bases). The CDR3 runs 13 residues. Germline-derived CDR1 and CDR2 are SQVTM and ANQGSEA. V lost 5 bases and J lost 6, with 16 bases in between. The CDR3 loop reads CSVSSTGFSEAFF. CDR3 sequence (DNA): TGCAGCGTTTCTTCCACAGGGTTCTCTGAAGCTTTCTTT.

CDR3 sequence: CASSQPQGGINYGYTF. For the CDR3, the DNA is TGCGCCAGCAGCCAACCTCAGGGGGGAATTAACTATGGCTACACCTTC. The rearrangement joins TRBV4-1 to TRBJ1-2; 7 nucleotides agree with TRBD1. The CDR3 extends over 16 amino acids. The V segment lost 2 bases and the J segment 1 base; nucleotides outside the gene matches: 7. Per germline, CDR1 MGHRA and CDR2 YSYEKL.

The sample holds one count of this clone. Here the CDR3 reads CASSSAGGTQYGYTF. In DNA, the CDR3 is TGTGCCAGCAGCTCCGCCGGGGGGACCCAGTATGGCTACACCTTC. This chain links TRBV7-2 with TRBJ1-2; maybe TRBD1 (5 bases). Germline V gene data show CDR1 as SGHTA and CDR2 as FQGNSA. The CDR3 runs to 15 residues. The V gene lost 4 bases and the J gene lost 5 bases, with 17 bases spanning the gap.

The chain links TRBV24-1 to TRBJ2-1; 10 bases line up with TRBD1. With 8 bases clipped from V and 6 bases from J, the junction kept 9 bases outside the gene matches. The CDR3 runs to 15 residues. Germline V gives CDR1 KGHDR, CDR2 SFDVKD. In DNA form, the CDR3 reads TGTGCCACCACCTCAAACCGGGACAGGGGCAATGAGCAGTTCTTC. Amino acids: CATTSNRDRGNEQFF.

The chain has TRBV20-1 and TRBJ2-1, with 7 bases that match TRBD1. V shed 3 bases and J 1 base; nucleotides not matched to a gene: 3. Per the germline V gene, CDR1 is DFQATT and CDR2 is SNEGSKA (reference sequence). The CDR3 has 14 amino acids. CDR3 sequence (DNA): TGCAGTGCTAGTACAGGGGAATCCTACAATGAGCAGTTCTTC. This gives the protein CSASTGESYNEQFF.

This sequence joins TRBV9 and TRBJ1-4; TRBD1 matches 7 bases. CDR1 SGDLS and CDR2 YYNGEE come from the germline V gene. V dropped 0 bases and J dropped 10; count of bases not matched to a gene: 6. The CDR3 runs to 14 residues. The CDR3, as DNA: TGTGCCAGCAGCGTAGGGCAGGGGGTTGGAAAACTGTTTTTT. This gives the protein CASSVGQGVGKLFF.

This clone has more than one count but fewer than ten. V gene TRBV3-1 (or the pseudogene TRBV3-2) combines with J gene TRBJ2-7; perhaps TRBD1 as D (6 bases). Between the trimmed V and J ends, which lost 0 bases and 4 bases, there was a span of 7 bases. There are 13 residues in the CDR3. The germline V gene encodes CDR1 LGHDT and CDR2 YNNKEL (reference sequence). CDR3 residues: CASSQEGGYEQYF. The CDR3 coding sequence is TGTGCCAGCAGCCAAGAAGGGGGTTACGAGCAGTACTTC.

V gene TRBV19 combines with J gene TRBJ2-6; no clear D. This CDR3 contains 18 residues. Per germline, CDR1 LNHDA and CDR2 SQIVND (reference sequence). Trimming took off 1 base at V and 0 bases at J, with 13 bases between the two ends. CDR3 residues: CASSIAPTVFSGANVLTF. CDR3 DNA: TGTGCCAGTAGTATAGCCCCTACAGTTTTCTCTGGGGCCAACGTCCTGACTTTC.

The rearrangement joins TRBV27 to TRBJ2-6, with D perhaps TRBD1 (6 bases). The V gene lost 5 bases and the J gene lost 4 bases, with 15 bases spanning the gap. This CDR3 spans 16 amino acids. Germline lookup yields CDR1 MNHEY and CDR2 SMNVEV (reference sequence). DNA of the CDR3: TGTGCCAGCAGTCCCTCATCAGGGGCCGGGGCCAACGTCCTGACTTTC. Amino acid sequence: CASSPSSGAGANVLTF.

The chain has TRBV4-2 and TRBJ1-6, with 7 bases aligning to TRBD1. V shed 2 bases and J 15 bases; nucleotides not matched to a gene: 16. Germline CDR1 and CDR2: LGHNA and YNFKEQ. CDR3 length: 16 amino acids. CDR3 coding DNA: TGTGCCAGCAGCCAACAATTCCTGGACAGGTCACCCCACCTCCACTTT. This gives the protein CASSQQFLDRSPHLHF.

The count of this clone is one. The V call is TRBV11-3, the J call TRBJ1-1, with D uncertain. The CDR3 is 15 residues long. CDR1 and CDR2 (germline): SGHNT, YENEEA. Trimming stripped 0 bases from V and 0 bases from J, with 8 bases between. The CDR3 coding sequence is TGTGCCAGCAGCTTAGAGGGCACGTTGAACACTGAAGCTTTCTTT. Protein sequence: CASSLEGTLNTEAFF. The variable domain in full, completed from reference TRBV11-3 and TRBJ1-1, reads EAGVVQSPRYKIIEKKQPVAFWCNPISGHNTLYWYLQNLGQGPELLIRYENEEAVDDSQLPKDRFSAERLKGVDSTLKIQPAELGDSAVYLCASSLEGTLNTEAFFGQGTRLTVV.

The chain links TRBV7-9 to TRBJ2-3; TRBD1 aligns across 7 bases. J gave up 2 bases and V 4 bases, and 6 bases lay outside the gene matches. Germline loops: CDR1 SEHNR, CDR2 FQNEAQ (reference sequence). This CDR3 is 15 amino acids long. The chain's CDR3 is CASSSGQVFTDTQYF. The CDR3 coding sequence is TGTGCCAGCAGCTCCGGACAGGTCTTCACAGATACGCAGTATTTT.

This chain connects TRBV18 to TRBJ2-4, with TRBD1 matching over 8 bases. The germline gives CDR1 KGHSH, CDR2 LQKENI. The CDR3 is 14 residues long. The trim removed 5 bases at V and 6 bases at J, leaving 6 bases unmatched. The CDR3, as DNA: TGTGCCAGCTCAGACGCAGGGGGCGGAAACATTCAGTACTTC. Residues: CASSDAGGGNIQYF. The full variable domain, completed using reference TRBV18 and TRBJ2-4, is NAGVMQNPRHLVRRRGQEARLRCSPMKGHSHVYWYRQLPEEGLKFMVYLQKENIIDESGMPKERFSAEFPKEGPSILRIQQVVRGDSAAYFCASSDAGGGNIQYFGAGTRLSVL.

The CDR3 region has the DNA TGTGCCAGCAGCTTGTTTCAGGGAGGCGCCGGGGAGCTGTTTTTT. Protein sequence: CASSLFQGGAGELFF. The gene calls are TRBV11-2 and TRBJ2-2, with D perhaps matching TRBD2 (6 bases). This CDR3 is built from 15 residues. V was pared by 3 bases and J by 6 bases, with 14 bases between. In germline, CDR1 is SGHAT, CDR2 FQNNGV.